These 8 T cell receptor beta chains were sequenced from one sample in a study of T cells expressing NK-cell markers. With the 5' RACE reads reprocessed, TCRdb shows one record per CDR3 protein and no DNA. This sample's clone table lists 300,000 to 500,000 distinct CDR3 sequences. The sequenced material came from blood T cells: a sorted CD56 or NKG2C T cell subset, CD4+ or CD8+ T cells, or bulk PBMC T cells (not recorded which). The receptors come from a woman between 45 and 60 years old in good health.

J is TRBJ2-1 and V is TRBV4-1; the TRBD2 assignment by TCRdb is unverifiable without DNA. This CDR3 comprises 16 residues. Per the germline V gene, CDR1 is MGHRA and CDR2 is YSYEKL. CDR3 amino acids: CASSQLEAGTYNEQFF.

This sequence joins TRBV27 and TRBJ1-1; TCRdb calls TRBD1, which cannot be checked without DNA. Germline loops: CDR1 MNHEY, CDR2 SMNVEV (reference sequence). CDR3 length equals 16 residues. The CDR3: CASTPWGREQNTEAFF.

The chain carries TRBV27 and TRBJ2-1; the D gene TCRdb calls, TRBD1, cannot be checked with no DNA. This CDR3 spans 14 amino acids. Germline V lookup: CDR1 MNHEY, CDR2 SMNVEV (reference sequence). This chain's CDR3 is CASRGVIWGDEQFF.

The V gene is TRBV11-3, the J gene TRBJ2-1; TCRdb designates TRBD1, a call that cannot be tested without DNA. The CDR3 extends over 14 amino acids. The germline V gene encodes CDR1 SGHNT and CDR2 YENEEA. CDR3 protein: CASSLEPGAEEQFF.

The CDR3 sequence: CASSPRNREYSGANVLTF. The chain links TRBV3-1 to TRBJ2-6; TCRdb returns TRBD1, unconfirmable since there is no DNA. The CDR3 sequence is 18 residues long. From germline, CDR1 is LGHDT and CDR2 YNNKEL (reference sequence).

The chain employs TRBV7-9 and TRBJ1-2; the D gene TCRdb calls, TRBD1, cannot be checked with no DNA. The CDR3 runs 15 residues. Germline V gene lookup returns CDR1 SEHNR and CDR2 FQNEAQ (reference sequence). CDR3 in amino acids: CASSPDRGPSYGYTF.

This rearrangement joins TRBV5-1 to TRBJ2-2; TCRdb's assignment of TRBD2 cannot be checked, as there is no DNA. Per the germline V gene, CDR1 is SGHRS and CDR2 is YFSETQ. The CDR3 contains 16 residues. CDR3: CASKGGRANHTGELFF.

CDR3 protein: CATSLRLAGEDTQYF. V usage is TRBV15 and J usage is TRBJ2-3; the TRBD2 assignment by TCRdb is unverifiable without DNA. CDR3 size: 15 residues. Germline V gene sequence: CDR1 LNHNV, CDR2 YYDKDF (reference sequence).